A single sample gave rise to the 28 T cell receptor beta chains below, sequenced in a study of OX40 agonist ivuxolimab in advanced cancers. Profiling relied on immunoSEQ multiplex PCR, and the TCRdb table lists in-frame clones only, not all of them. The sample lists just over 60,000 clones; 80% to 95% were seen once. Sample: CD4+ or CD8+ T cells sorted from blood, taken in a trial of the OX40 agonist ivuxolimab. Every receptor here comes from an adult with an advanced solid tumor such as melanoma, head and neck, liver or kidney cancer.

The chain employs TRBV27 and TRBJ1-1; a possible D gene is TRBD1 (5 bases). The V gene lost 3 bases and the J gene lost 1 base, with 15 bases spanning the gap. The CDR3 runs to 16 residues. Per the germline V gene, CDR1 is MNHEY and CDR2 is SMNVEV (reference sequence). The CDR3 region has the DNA TGTGCCAGCAGTTTGGTCGGCGAAGGGACGAACACTGAAGCTTTCTTT. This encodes CASSLVGEGTNTEAFF.

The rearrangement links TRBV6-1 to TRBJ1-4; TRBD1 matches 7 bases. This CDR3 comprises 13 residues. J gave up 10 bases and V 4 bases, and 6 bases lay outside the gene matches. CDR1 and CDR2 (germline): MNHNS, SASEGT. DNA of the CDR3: TGTGCCAGCAGTGTGACAGGGCAGGGAAAACTGTTTTTT. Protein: CASSVTGQGKLFF.

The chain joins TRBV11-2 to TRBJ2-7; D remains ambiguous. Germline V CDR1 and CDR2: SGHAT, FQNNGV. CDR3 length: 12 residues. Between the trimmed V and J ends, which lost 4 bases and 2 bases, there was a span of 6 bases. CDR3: CASSSTAYEQYF. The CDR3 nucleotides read TGTGCCAGCAGCTCCACCGCCTACGAGCAGTACTTC.

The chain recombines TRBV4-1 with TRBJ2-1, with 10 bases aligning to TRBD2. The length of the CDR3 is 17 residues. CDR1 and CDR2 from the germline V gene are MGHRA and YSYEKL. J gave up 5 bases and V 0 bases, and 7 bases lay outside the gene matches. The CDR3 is CASSQETSGGANNEQFF. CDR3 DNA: TGCGCCAGCAGCCAAGAGACGAGCGGGGGGGCCAACAATGAGCAGTTCTTC.

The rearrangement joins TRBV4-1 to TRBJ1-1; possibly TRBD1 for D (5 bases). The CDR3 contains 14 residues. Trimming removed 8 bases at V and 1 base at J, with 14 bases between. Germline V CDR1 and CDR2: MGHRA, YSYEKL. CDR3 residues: CASRSLGENTEAFF. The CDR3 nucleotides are TGCGCCAGCCGGTCATTGGGGGAGAACACTGAAGCTTTCTTT.

CDR3 DNA: TGCGCCAGCAGCCACATGGGCAGGGCGGTAGCTGAAGCTTTCTTT. Amino acids: CASSHMGRAVAEAFF. V gene TRBV4-1 combines with J gene TRBJ1-1; D possibly corresponds to TRBD1 (5 bases). Germline CDR1 is MGHRA and CDR2 is YSYEKL. This CDR3 is 15 amino acids long. The V end lost 3 bases, the J end lost 6 bases, and 17 bases lay between the germline ends.

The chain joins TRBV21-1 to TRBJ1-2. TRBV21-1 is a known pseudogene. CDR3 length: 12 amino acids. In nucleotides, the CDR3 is TGTGCCAGCACCATCGGGACGTATGGCTACACCTTC. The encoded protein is CASTIGTYGYTF.

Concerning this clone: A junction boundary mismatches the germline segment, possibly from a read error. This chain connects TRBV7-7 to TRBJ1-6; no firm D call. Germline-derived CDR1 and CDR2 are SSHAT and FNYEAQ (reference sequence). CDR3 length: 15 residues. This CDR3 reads CASRKEGIVNSPLHF. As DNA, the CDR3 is TGTGCTAGCAGGAAAGAGGGAATTGTCAATTCACCCCTCCACTTT.

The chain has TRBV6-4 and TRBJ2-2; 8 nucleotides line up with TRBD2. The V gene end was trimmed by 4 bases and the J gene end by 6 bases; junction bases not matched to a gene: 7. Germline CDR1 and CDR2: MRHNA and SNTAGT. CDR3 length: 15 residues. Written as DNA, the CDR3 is TGTGCCAGCAGTGGTCAGGCGGGAGGCGCCGGGGAGCTGTTTTTT. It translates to CASSGQAGGAGELFF.

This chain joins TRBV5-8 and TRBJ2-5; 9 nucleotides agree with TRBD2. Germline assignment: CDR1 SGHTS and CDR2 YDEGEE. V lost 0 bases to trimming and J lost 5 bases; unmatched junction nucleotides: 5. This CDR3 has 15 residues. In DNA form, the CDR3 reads TGTGCCAGCAGCTTGGGGCGGGGGGGCTCCGAGACCCAGTACTTC. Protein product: CASSLGRGGSETQYF.

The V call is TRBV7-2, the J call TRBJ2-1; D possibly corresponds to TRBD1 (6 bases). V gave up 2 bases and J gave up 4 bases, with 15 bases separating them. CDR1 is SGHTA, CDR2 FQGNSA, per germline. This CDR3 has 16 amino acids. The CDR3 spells CASSLPLGTRYNEQFF. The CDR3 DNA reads TGTGCCAGCAGCTTACCCCTAGGGACAAGGTACAATGAGCAGTTCTTC.

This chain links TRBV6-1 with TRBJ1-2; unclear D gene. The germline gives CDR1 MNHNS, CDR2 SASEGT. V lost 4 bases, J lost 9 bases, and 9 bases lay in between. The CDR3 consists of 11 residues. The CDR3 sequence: CASSGLGSYTF. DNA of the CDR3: TGTGCCAGCAGTGGGTTGGGTAGCTACACCTTC.

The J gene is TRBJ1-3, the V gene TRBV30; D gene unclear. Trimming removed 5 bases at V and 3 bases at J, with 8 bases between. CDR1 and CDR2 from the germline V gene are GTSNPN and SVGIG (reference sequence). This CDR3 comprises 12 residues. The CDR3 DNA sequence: TGTGCCTGGGGTGCGGGTGGAAACACCATATATTTT. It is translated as CAWGAGGNTIYF.

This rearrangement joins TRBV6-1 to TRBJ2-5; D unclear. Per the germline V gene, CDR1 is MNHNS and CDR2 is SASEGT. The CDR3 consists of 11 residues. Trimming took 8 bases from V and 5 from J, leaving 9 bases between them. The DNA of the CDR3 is TGTGCCAGCGTATACCGGGAGACCCAGTACTTC. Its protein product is CASVYRETQYF.

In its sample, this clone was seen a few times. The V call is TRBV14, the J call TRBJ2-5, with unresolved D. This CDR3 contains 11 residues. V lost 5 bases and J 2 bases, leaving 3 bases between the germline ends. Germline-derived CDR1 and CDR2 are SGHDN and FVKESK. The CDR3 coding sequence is TGTGCCAGCAGCGAACAAGAGACCCAGTACTTC. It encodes CASSEQETQYF.

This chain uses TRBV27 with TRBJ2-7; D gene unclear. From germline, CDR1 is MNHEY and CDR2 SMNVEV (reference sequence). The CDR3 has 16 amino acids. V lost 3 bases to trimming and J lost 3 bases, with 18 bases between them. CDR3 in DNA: TGTGCCAGCAGTTTGGATGGGCTTGCCGCGCACTACGAGCAGTACTTC. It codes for CASSLDGLAAHYEQYF.

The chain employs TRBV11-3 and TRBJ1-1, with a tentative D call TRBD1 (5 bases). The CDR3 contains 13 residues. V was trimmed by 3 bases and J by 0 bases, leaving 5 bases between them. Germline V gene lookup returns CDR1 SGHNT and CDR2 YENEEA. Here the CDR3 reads CASSFRVNTEAFF. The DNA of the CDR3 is TGTGCCAGCAGCTTCAGGGTGAACACTGAAGCTTTCTTT.

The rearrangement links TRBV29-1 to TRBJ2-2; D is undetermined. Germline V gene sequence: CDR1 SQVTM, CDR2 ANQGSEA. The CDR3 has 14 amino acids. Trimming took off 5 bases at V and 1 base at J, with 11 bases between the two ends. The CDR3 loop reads CSVLGPGNTGELFF. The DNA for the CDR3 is TGCAGCGTTTTGGGTCCGGGGAACACCGGGGAGCTGTTTTTT.

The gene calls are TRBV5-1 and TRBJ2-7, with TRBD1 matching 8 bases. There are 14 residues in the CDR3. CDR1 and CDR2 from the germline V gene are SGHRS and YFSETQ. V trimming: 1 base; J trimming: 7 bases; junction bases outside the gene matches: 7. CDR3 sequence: CASSLRDRTLEQYF. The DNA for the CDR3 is TGCGCCAGCAGCTTGAGGGACAGGACTTTGGAGCAGTACTTC.

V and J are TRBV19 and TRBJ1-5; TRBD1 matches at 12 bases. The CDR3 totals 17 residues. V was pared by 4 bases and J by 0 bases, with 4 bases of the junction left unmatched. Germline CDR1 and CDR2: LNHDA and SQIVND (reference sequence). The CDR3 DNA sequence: TGTGCCAGTAGTAGCCGGGACAGGGGGCTTAGCAATCAGCCCCAGCATTTT. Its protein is CASSSRDRGLSNQPQHF. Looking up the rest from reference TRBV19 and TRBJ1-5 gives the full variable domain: DGGITQSPKYLFRKEGQNVTLSCEQNLNHDAMYWYRQDPGQGLRLIYYSQIVNDFQKGDIAEGYSVSREKKESFPLTVTSAQKNPTAFYLCASSSRDRGLSNQPQHFGDGTRLSIL.

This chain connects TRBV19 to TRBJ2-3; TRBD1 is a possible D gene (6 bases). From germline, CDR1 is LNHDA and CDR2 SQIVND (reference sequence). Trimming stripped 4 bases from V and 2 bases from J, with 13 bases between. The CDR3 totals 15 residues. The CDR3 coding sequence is TGTGCCAGTAGTAAAAACAGGGTTCACACAGATACGCAGTATTTT. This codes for CASSKNRVHTDTQYF.

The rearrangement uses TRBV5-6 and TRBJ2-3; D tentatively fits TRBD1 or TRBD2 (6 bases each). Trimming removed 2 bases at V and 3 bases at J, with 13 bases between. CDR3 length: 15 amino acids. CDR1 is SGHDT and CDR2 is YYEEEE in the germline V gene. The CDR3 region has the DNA TGTGCCAGCAGCTTTGGGGGGCATTTGACAGATACGCAGTATTTT. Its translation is CASSFGGHLTDTQYF.

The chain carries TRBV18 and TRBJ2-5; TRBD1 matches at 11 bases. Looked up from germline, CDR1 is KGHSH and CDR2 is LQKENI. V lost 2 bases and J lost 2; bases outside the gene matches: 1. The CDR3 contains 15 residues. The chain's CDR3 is CASSPGDRGQETQYF. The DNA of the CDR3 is TGTGCCAGCTCACCAGGGGACAGGGGGCAAGAGACCCAGTACTTC.

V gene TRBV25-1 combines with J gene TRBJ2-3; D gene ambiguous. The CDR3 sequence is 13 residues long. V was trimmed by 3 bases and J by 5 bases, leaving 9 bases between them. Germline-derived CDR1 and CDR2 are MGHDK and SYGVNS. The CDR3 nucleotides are TGTGCCAGCAGTGACCCAGGAAGAGATACGCAGTATTTT. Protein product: CASSDPGRDTQYF.

The CDR3 loop is CASSESLTQHQETQYF. DNA for the CDR3: TGTGCCAGCAGTGAGTCCCTCACCCAACACCAAGAGACCCAGTACTTC. V usage is TRBV2 and J usage is TRBJ2-5, with unresolved D. CDR3 size: 16 residues. Per germline, CDR1 SNHLY and CDR2 FYNNEI. V was shortened by 3 bases and J by 0 bases, with 14 bases between the two germline ends.

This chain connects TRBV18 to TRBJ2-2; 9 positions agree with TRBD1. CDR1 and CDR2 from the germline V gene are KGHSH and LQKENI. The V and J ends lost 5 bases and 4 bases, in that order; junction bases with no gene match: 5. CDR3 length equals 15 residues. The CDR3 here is CASSAQGARTGELFF. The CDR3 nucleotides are TGTGCCAGCTCAGCACAGGGGGCGCGCACCGGGGAGCTGTTTTTT. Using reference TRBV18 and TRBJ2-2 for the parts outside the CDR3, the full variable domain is NAGVMQNPRHLVRRRGQEARLRCSPMKGHSHVYWYRQLPEEGLKFMVYLQKENIIDESGMPKERFSAEFPKEGPSILRIQQVVRGDSAAYFCASSAQGARTGELFFGEGSRLTVL.

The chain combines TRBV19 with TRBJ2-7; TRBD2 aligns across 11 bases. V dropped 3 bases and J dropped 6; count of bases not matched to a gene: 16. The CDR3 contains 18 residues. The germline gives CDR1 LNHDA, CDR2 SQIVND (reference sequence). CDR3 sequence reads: CASSIGRGGSGRASEQYF. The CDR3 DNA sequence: TGTGCCAGTAGTATCGGCCGGGGCGGTAGCGGGAGGGCCTCCGAGCAGTACTTC.

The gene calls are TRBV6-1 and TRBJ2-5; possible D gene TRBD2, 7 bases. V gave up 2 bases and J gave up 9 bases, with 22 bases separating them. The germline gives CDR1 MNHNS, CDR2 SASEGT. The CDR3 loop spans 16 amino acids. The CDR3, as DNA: TGTGCCAGCAGTGAATGGGGGGGCCCAGGTGGTCAGGCCCAGTACTTC. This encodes CASSEWGGPGGQAQYF.